The 10 T cell receptor beta chains given below trace back to one sample, sequenced in a study of shared clonotypes between healthy human individuals. The method was immunoSEQ multiplex PCR; TCRdb's version includes in-frame clones alone and lacks a portion of them. The sample yields over 700,000 clones, 72% seen once. Source material: memory CD4+ T cells sorted from blood. Subset meaning: CD45RA-negative fraction. The receptors shown here come from a woman in her twenties or thirties in good health.

The chain joins TRBV29-1 to TRBJ2-7; 15 bases line up with TRBD2. The V gene's germline CDR1 is SQVTM and CDR2 ANQGSEA. The length of the CDR3 is 14 residues. V trimming: 5 bases; J trimming: 5 bases; junction bases outside the gene matches: 4. Here the CDR3 reads CSVRGLAGGDEQYF. CDR3 sequence (DNA): TGCAGCGTTCGTGGACTAGCGGGAGGGGACGAGCAGTACTTC.

V usage is TRBV14 and J usage is TRBJ2-1; TRBD2 aligns across 11 bases. Losses at the gene ends were 5 bases for V and 4 bases for J; bases not matched to a gene: 4. Germline values: CDR1 SGHDN, CDR2 FVKESK. The CDR3 covers 15 residues. The CDR3 sequence is CASSIGTSGYNEQFF. In DNA form, the CDR3 reads TGTGCCAGCAGCATAGGGACTAGCGGTTACAATGAGCAGTTCTTC.

The chain has TRBV27 and TRBJ2-7; tentative D call: TRBD2 (5 bases). Trimming removed 5 bases at V and 3 bases at J, with 17 bases between. Germline lookup yields CDR1 MNHEY and CDR2 SMNVEV (reference sequence). The CDR3 sequence is 15 residues long. This CDR3 reads CASSRTHDKIYEQYF. For the CDR3, the DNA is TGTGCCAGCAGTCGGACTCACGATAAAATCTACGAGCAGTACTTC.

The rearrangement uses TRBV2 and TRBJ2-3, with 7 bases lining up with TRBD2. The germline gives CDR1 SNHLY, CDR2 FYNNEI. This CDR3 has 15 residues. Germline trimming cut 9 bases from V and 2 bases from J; bases unmatched to any gene: 11. In nucleotides, the CDR3 is TGTGCCAGAACTTTTAGCGGGTCCGACACAGATACGCAGTATTTT. Translation gives CARTFSGSDTDTQYF.

The chain employs TRBV5-1 and TRBJ2-4; TRBD2 aligns across 10 bases. The germline V gene encodes CDR1 SGHRS and CDR2 YFSETQ. This CDR3 comprises 15 residues. The ends lost 2 bases at V and 7 bases at J; junction bases unmatched: 6. The CDR3 loop reads CASSLAGGDSNIQYF. CDR3 in DNA: TGCGCCAGCAGCTTAGCGGGAGGGGACAGTAACATTCAGTACTTC.

Regarding this clone: This may stem from a read error, because a much larger clone lies one nucleotide away. The chain recombines TRBV7-7 with TRBJ2-1; D call uncertain. Looked up from germline, CDR1 is SSHAT and CDR2 is FNYEAQ (reference sequence). The V end was cut by 1 base, the J end by 0 bases, with 7 bases between. This CDR3 comprises 15 residues. In DNA form, the CDR3 reads TGTGCCAGCAGCTTAGACTGGAGCTCCTACAATGAGCAGTTCTTC. This translates into CASSLDWSSYNEQFF. Filled out from reference TRBV7-7 and TRBJ2-1, the complete variable domain reads GAGVSQSPRYKVTKRGQDVTLRCDPISSHATLYWYQQALGQGPEFLTYFNYEAQPDKSGLPSDRFSAERPEGSISTLTIQRTEQRDSAMYRCASSLDWSSYNEQFFGPGTRLTVL.

This chain uses TRBV7-8 with TRBJ2-5; 10 nucleotides agree with TRBD1. J lost 0 bases, V lost 1 base, and 14 bases had no gene match. The germline V gene encodes CDR1 SGHVS and CDR2 FQNEAQ. This CDR3 has 20 amino acids. CDR3 residues: CASSLGLTGTGARYQETQYF. CDR3 bases: TGTGCCAGCAGCTTAGGCCTCACCGGGACAGGGGCCAGATACCAAGAGACCCAGTACTTC.

The chain joins TRBV28 to TRBJ2-2, with D unresolved. The germline V and J ends were trimmed by 6 bases and 1 base, with 9 bases remaining between them. Looked up from germline, CDR1 is MDHEN and CDR2 is SYDVKM. This CDR3 is built from 14 residues. The CDR3 nucleotides are TGTGCCAGCAGCCTCGGTATGAACACCGGGGAGCTGTTTTTT. Its translation is CASSLGMNTGELFF.

The chain links TRBV10-1 to TRBJ2-5; D remains ambiguous. From germline, CDR1 is WNHNN and CDR2 SYGVQD (reference sequence). The V end lost 4 bases, the J end lost 1 base, and 7 bases lay between the germline ends. The CDR3 sequence is 13 residues long. CDR3 residues: CASSGIVQETQYF. CDR3 bases: TGCGCCAGCAGTGGAATAGTCCAAGAGACCCAGTACTTC.

The chain is built from TRBV6-6 and TRBJ1-2, with a tentative D call TRBD1 (6 bases). Trimming took off 5 bases at V and 2 bases at J, with 12 bases between the two ends. From germline, CDR1 is MNHNY and CDR2 SVGAGI (reference sequence). The CDR3 covers 14 residues. CDR3 in amino acids: CASSIRTVNYGYTF. In DNA form, the CDR3 reads TGTGCCAGCAGTATCCGGACAGTCAACTATGGCTACACCTTC.